A selection of T cell receptor beta chains follows, all from one sample in a study of blood T cells in healthy people across ages. TCRdb processed the 5' RACE reads anew with MiXCR; each CDR3 protein has one entry. This table has about 670,000 distinct CDR3 sequences, about 51% appearing once. Sequenced material: blood. These receptors came from a woman older than 75 in good health. Both conserved end residues are part of each CDR3. A D gene is named only where the DNA matches it firmly. Size is stated for part of the rows, as once, few or many counts, or as a class when the clone is expanded.

CDR3nt,CDR3aa,v_gene,j_gene,abundance,d_gene
TGCAGTGCTCCTGAGGCAGGGTCAAGTGAAAAACTGTTTTTT,CSAPEAGSSEKLFF,TRBV20-1,TRBJ1-4,few,-
TGTGCCAGCAGTCTCAGACAGGGGCCGCAGTATTTT,CASSLRQGPQYF,TRBV28,TRBJ2-3,-,TRBD1
TGCAGTGCTTTCCGGGACTCAACCTACGAGCAGTACTTC,CSAFRDSTYEQYF,TRBV20-1,TRBJ2-7,many,-
TGTGCCAGCAGGGGACAGATCTCTGGAAACACCATATATTTT,CASRGQISGNTIYF,TRBV6-6,TRBJ1-3,few,TRBD1
TGTGCCAGCAGCCAAGATCCCACGGGTAATCCGTACAATGAGCAGTTCTTC,CASSQDPTGNPYNEQFF,TRBV4-2,TRBJ2-1,once,-
TGCAGTGCCCTGGGCGTTACTGAAGCTTTCTTT,CSALGVTEAFF,TRBV20-1,TRBJ1-1,-,-
TGTGCCAGCAGTGAACGGGGACTAGCGGGGAGCGGGGAGCTGTTTTTT,CASSERGLAGSGELFF,TRBV25-1,TRBJ2-2,-,TRBD2
TGTGCCAGCAAATCGACAGGGAGGACCAATGAGCAGTTCTTC,CASKSTGRTNEQFF,TRBV27,TRBJ2-1,few,-
TGTGCCATCAGCCTGGGACCGCCTACCTACGAGCAGTACTTC,CAISLGPPTYEQYF,TRBV10-3,TRBJ2-7,-,-
TGTGCCAGCAGCAGCACTAGCGTTGCCAAAAACATTCAGTACTTC,CASSSTSVAKNIQYF,TRBV7-9,TRBJ2-4,-,TRBD2
TGTGCCAGCAGCCGGGACTTACTTACCAAAAACATTCAGTACTTC,CASSRDLLTKNIQYF,TRBV5-5,TRBJ2-4,many,-
TGTGCCAGCAGCTCTGGGACCGACAGGGTCTATGGCTACACCTTC,CASSSGTDRVYGYTF,TRBV5-5,TRBJ1-2,few,TRBD1
TGCGCCAGCGGTATAGGGCCTGAAGCTTTCTTT,CASGIGPEAFF,TRBV5-1,TRBJ1-1,many,-
TGTGCCAGCAGCCAAGAAAAGCCGGGGTCGTCCGGAATGGCTTTCTTT,CASSQEKPGSSGMAFF,TRBV3-1,TRBJ1-1,-,-
TGTGCCAGCAGCCCCGTCGAGGCCAACTACAATGAGCAGTTCTTC,CASSPVEANYNEQFF,TRBV13,TRBJ2-1,-,-
TGCGCCAGCAGCCAAAATCCCCCAGGGGGCTTTTCTGGGGCCAACGTCCTGACTTTC,CASSQNPPGGFSGANVLTF,TRBV4-3,TRBJ2-6,-,TRBD1
TGTGCCAGCAGCTTAGAAAGCAGGGGGCCACAAAATTACGAGCAGTACTTC,CASSLESRGPQNYEQYF,TRBV7-2,TRBJ2-7,once,TRBD1
TGCGCCAGCAGCTTGGCTGAGGTGGGGGATACGCAGTATTTT,CASSLAEVGDTQYF,TRBV5-1,TRBJ2-3,-,-
TGTGCCAGCAGTTTCACCCCGGGACAGGGGAACACTGAAGCTTTCTTT,CASSFTPGQGNTEAFF,TRBV11-2,TRBJ1-1,-,TRBD1
TGTGCCAGCTCTTCGCGACACGAGACTAATACGCAGTATTTT,CASSSRHETNTQYF,TRBV2,TRBJ2-3,-,-
TGCGCCAGCAGCTCCCAACACGATCTAGCCAAAAACATTCAGTACTTC,CASSSQHDLAKNIQYF,TRBV5-1,TRBJ2-4,-,-
TGTGCCTGGAGTGTGAACACTGAAGCTTTCTTT,CAWSVNTEAFF,TRBV30,TRBJ1-1,-,-
TGTGCCAGCAGCCAGGGACAGGGTGTTAGTGAAAAACTGTTTTTT,CASSQGQGVSEKLFF,TRBV7-2,TRBJ1-4,few,TRBD1
TGCAGTGCTCCGGGGGGGGGAACTGACACTGAAGCTTTCTTT,CSAPGGGTDTEAFF,TRBV20-1,TRBJ1-1,few,-
TGTGCCAGCAGCCCCTTGAATGAAGACAGAGCAGCCTATGGCTACACCTTC,CASSPLNEDRAAYGYTF,TRBV9,TRBJ1-2,-,-
TGTGCCAGCAGAACTAGCGGGAGTTTAGAGACCCAGTACTTC,CASRTSGSLETQYF,TRBV12-3/TRBV12-4,TRBJ2-5,-,TRBD2
TGTGCCAGCAGCCCCGGACTTATAACCTACGAGCAGTACTTC,CASSPGLITYEQYF,TRBV6-6,TRBJ2-7,-,-
TGTGCCACCAGTGAGCCACAGGGGTCCTACAACGAGCAGTTCTTC,CATSEPQGSYNEQFF,TRBV24-1,TRBJ2-1,-,TRBD1
TGTGCCAGCGGTGACAGGGCGAGCTCCTATAATTCACCCCTCCACTTT,CASGDRASSYNSPLHF,TRBV6-6,TRBJ1-6,-,TRBD1
TGTGCCAGCAGTCGGGGCGGAGGATCTAACTATGGCTACACCTTC,CASSRGGGSNYGYTF,TRBV28,TRBJ1-2,many,-
TGCAGTGCTAACCGTTGGCCGAACTCCTACGAGCAGTACTTC,CSANRWPNSYEQYF,TRBV20-1,TRBJ2-7,few,-
TGTGCCAGCAGCCAAGGTCTAGCTACCTACGAGCAGTACTTC,CASSQGLATYEQYF,TRBV4-2,TRBJ2-7,-,-
TGTGCCATCAGCCAGGGGGCCGGGGAGCTGTTTTTT,CAISQGAGELFF,TRBV10-3,TRBJ2-2,-,TRBD1